The 32 T cell receptor beta chains presented below share a single source sample, sequenced in a study of shared clonotypes between healthy human individuals. The repertoire was sequenced with immunoSEQ multiplex PCR; TCRdb's copy has only in-frame clones and lacks some. The sample has more than 850,000 clones, about 80% seen once; the top ten hold approximately 0.52%. The sample was memory CD4+ T cells from PBMCs. As for subset: CD45RA-negative fraction. The receptor source for this set is a man between 18 and 35 years old in good health. Some clones in this sample may be carry-over from other donors' samples.

The V gene is TRBV2, the J gene TRBJ1-2; TRBD1 might be the D (6 bases). The CDR3 is 15 residues long. Germline V gene lookup returns CDR1 SNHLY and CDR2 FYNNEI. With 6 bases removed from V and 3 bases from J, the gap between germline ends came to 17 bases. This CDR3 reads CASRLETGVYYGYTF. The CDR3 DNA follows: TGTGCCAGCAGGCTCGAGACAGGAGTCTACTATGGCTACACCTTC.

This clone occurred a few times. This chain joins TRBV19 and TRBJ1-2; D perhaps matches TRBD1 (6 bases). The V and J ends lost 6 bases and 5 bases respectively, with 13 bases between them. The germline gives CDR1 LNHDA, CDR2 SQIVND (reference sequence). The CDR3 is 13 amino acids. The CDR3 region is CASSNTGLYGYTF. The CDR3 DNA reads as TGTGCCAGTAGCAATACAGGGTTATATGGCTACACCTTC.

The chain links TRBV28 to TRBJ1-3; possible D gene TRBD1, 5 bases. V was clipped by 8 bases and J by 0 bases, with 17 bases between them. The CDR3 contains 16 residues. CDR1 is MDHEN, CDR2 SYDVKM, per germline. The CDR3 protein is CASSPTGAVSGNTIYF. CDR3 nucleotides: TGTGCCAGCTCCCCGACCGGGGCAGTCTCTGGAAACACCATATATTTT. Variable domain in full (rest from reference TRBV28 and TRBJ1-3): DVKVTQSSRYLVKRTGEKVFLECVQDMDHENMFWYRQDPGLGLRLIYFSYDVKMKEKGDIPEGYSVSREKKERFSLILESASTNQTSMYLCASSPTGAVSGNTIYFGEGSWLTVV.

The chain uses TRBV27 and TRBJ2-3; 9 bases agree with TRBD2. The CDR3 sequence is 15 residues long. V lost 2 bases to trimming and J lost 3 bases; unmatched junction nucleotides: 3. Looked up from germline, CDR1 is MNHEY and CDR2 is SMNVEV (reference sequence). The CDR3 loop is CASSLALAGTDTQYF. The CDR3 region has the DNA TGTGCCAGCAGTTTAGCGCTAGCGGGAACAGATACGCAGTATTTT.

This clone was seen more than once but under ten times. The rearrangement links TRBV7-6 to TRBJ2-2; no clear D gene. V lost 1 base to trimming and J lost 7 bases, with 1 base between them. Germline V gives CDR1 SGHVS, CDR2 FNYEAQ. The CDR3 sequence is 11 residues long. As DNA, the CDR3 is TGTGCCAGCAGCTTAGTCGGGGAGCTGTTTTTT. As protein: CASSLVGELFF.

The chain has TRBV6-4 and TRBJ1-5, with D unclear. The length of the CDR3 is 16 residues. Germline values: CDR1 MRHNA, CDR2 SNTAGT. The ends were cut back, 3 bases at V and 0 bases at J, with 12 bases in the middle. Written as DNA, the CDR3 is TGTGCCAGCAGTGAGGGCGTCTCACGTAGCAATCAGCCCCAGCATTTT. Its translation: CASSEGVSRSNQPQHF.

This clone has only a few counts. V is TRBV11-2 and J is TRBJ2-2; D might be TRBD2 (5 bases). Germline V CDR1 and CDR2: SGHAT, FQNNGV. Trimming pared 1 base from V and 5 bases from J, leaving 14 bases between. The CDR3 runs 16 residues. The chain's CDR3 is CASSLAGTVGTGELFF. Written as DNA, the CDR3 is TGTGCCAGCAGCTTAGCGGGAACAGTCGGGACCGGGGAGCTGTTTTTT. The entire variable domain, with the rest obtained from reference TRBV11-2 and TRBJ2-2, is as follows: EAGVAQSPRYKIIEKRQSVAFWCNPISGHATLYWYQQILGQGPKLLIQFQNNGVVDDSQLPKDRFSAERLKGVDSTLKIQPAKLEDSAVYLCASSLAGTVGTGELFFGEGSRLTVL.

This chain joins TRBV28 and TRBJ1-2, with D perhaps matching TRBD1 (6 bases). This CDR3 contains 15 residues. Looked up from germline, CDR1 is MDHEN and CDR2 is SYDVKM. Trimming shortened V by 8 bases and J by 2 bases, and 18 bases separated the two germline ends. The CDR3 spells CASLRLRGGNYGYTF. Here the CDR3 DNA reads TGTGCCAGCCTCCGTCTTCGAGGGGGGAACTATGGCTACACCTTC.

CDR3: CASSPGGNYEQYF. CDR3 nucleotides: TGCGCCAGCAGCCCCGGTGGAAACTACGAGCAGTACTTC. The chain employs TRBV5-1 and TRBJ2-7; D gene uncertain. The ends were cut back, 4 bases at V and 3 bases at J, with 11 bases in the middle. The CDR3 loop spans 13 amino acids. Looked up from germline, CDR1 is SGHRS and CDR2 is YFSETQ.

This clone showed up just once. V gene TRBV27 combines with J gene TRBJ1-2; unclear D gene. V was cut by 6 bases and J by 4 bases, with 15 bases left in between. The CDR3 is 14 residues long. Germline values: CDR1 MNHEY, CDR2 SMNVEV (reference sequence). The CDR3 here is CASRSLGNAYGYTF. CDR3 in DNA: TGTGCCAGCAGATCTTTAGGGAACGCCTATGGCTACACCTTC.

The chain carries TRBV20-1 and TRBJ2-3; D call uncertain. This CDR3 spans 11 amino acids. Germline-derived CDR1 and CDR2 are DFQATT and SNEGSKA (reference sequence). The V end lost 4 bases, the J end lost 5 bases, and 7 bases lay between the germline ends. The CDR3 loop reads CSAISGDTQYF. The CDR3 nucleotides read TGCAGTGCTATATCTGGAGATACGCAGTATTTT.

The chain uses TRBV7-2 and TRBJ2-2; 9 bases line up with TRBD2. Unmatched junction bases numbered 5, after V lost 1 base and J lost 8 bases. CDR3 length: 15 amino acids. The germline V gene has CDR1 SGHTA and CDR2 FQGNSA. The CDR3 region has the DNA TGTGCCAGCAGCTTAGTTCTGGGACTAGCTGGGGAGCTGTTTTTT. Translation gives CASSLVLGLAGELFF. Combining the CDR3 with reference TRBV7-2 and TRBJ2-2 gives the whole variable domain GAGVSQSPSNKVTEKGKDVELRCDPISGHTALYWYRQSLGQGLEFLIYFQGNSAPDKSGLPSDRFSAERTGGSVSTLTIQRTQQEDSAVYLCASSLVLGLAGELFFGEGSRLTVL.

This chain links TRBV4-2 with TRBJ2-3; 10 bases are a match to TRBD2. The junction had 11 bases not matched to a gene; V was cut back by 0 bases and J by 11 bases. The CDR3 is 16 amino acids. Germline V gene lookup returns CDR1 LGHNA and CDR2 YNFKEQ. Here the CDR3 reads CASSQDPSGSSFGQYF. The CDR3 DNA reads TGTGCCAGCAGCCAAGATCCTAGCGGGAGTAGCTTCGGGCAGTATTTT.

Remarks on this clone: Other DNA sequences in the sample encode the same CDR3. V gene TRBV21-1 combines with J gene TRBJ1-5. TRBV21-1 is a known pseudogene. The CDR3 sequence is 12 residues long. DNA for the CDR3: TGTGCCAGCAGCAAAGGTGATCAGCCCCAGCATTTT. This gives the protein CASSKGDQPQHF.

The J gene is TRBJ2-7, the V gene TRBV29-1; tentatively, D is TRBD1 or TRBD2 (5 bases each). CDR1 SQVTM and CDR2 ANQGSEA come from the germline V gene. The CDR3 extends over 11 amino acids. Trimming stripped 8 bases from V and 3 bases from J, with 11 bases between. The CDR3: CSLRDGYEQYF. As DNA, the CDR3 is TGCAGCCTTAGGGACGGCTACGAGCAGTACTTC.

The chain couples TRBV27 to TRBJ1-5; D call uncertain. Per the germline V gene, CDR1 is MNHEY and CDR2 is SMNVEV (reference sequence). CDR3 size: 12 residues. Trimming took 6 bases from V and 0 from J, leaving 3 bases between them. This CDR3 reads CASRTSNQPQHF. For the CDR3, the DNA is TGTGCCAGCAGGACTAGCAATCAGCCCCAGCATTTT.

The J gene is TRBJ1-4, the V gene TRBV5-1, with 8 bases aligning to TRBD1. CDR1 is SGHRS, CDR2 YFSETQ, per germline. V was clipped by 0 bases and J by 5 bases; unmatched bases: 6. The length of the CDR3 is 16 residues. DNA for the CDR3: TGCGCCAGCAGCTTGGGGGACAGGCCCTCCAATGAAAAACTGTTTTTT. Protein product: CASSLGDRPSNEKLFF. Supplemented by reference TRBV5-1 and TRBJ1-4, the full variable domain reads KAGVTQTPRYLIKTRGQQVTLSCSPISGHRSVSWYQQTPGQGLQFLFEYFSETQRNKGNFPGRFSGRQFSNSRSEMNVSTLELGDSALYLCASSLGDRPSNEKLFFGSGTQLSVL.

The genes are TRBV28 and TRBJ2-1; TRBD1 agrees at 7 bases. With 4 bases clipped from V and 3 bases from J, the junction kept 6 bases outside the gene matches. The CDR3 is 15 residues long. The germline V gene encodes CDR1 MDHEN and CDR2 SYDVKM. CDR3 loop: CASSSGQRLYNEQFF. For the CDR3, the DNA is TGTGCCAGCAGTTCGGGACAGCGTCTCTACAATGAGCAGTTCTTC.

This chain uses TRBV2 with TRBJ1-2, with 7 nucleotides matching TRBD1. The length of the CDR3 is 13 residues. After removal of 5 bases from V and 7 bases from J, the junction contained 7 bases not matched to a gene. Germline CDR1 reads SNHLY; CDR2 reads FYNNEI. CDR3 sequence reads: CASSWTGQGGYTF. CDR3 bases: TGTGCCAGCAGTTGGACAGGTCAGGGTGGCTACACCTTC.

This chain connects TRBV5-1 to TRBJ2-1; 9 bases match TRBD2. Germline V lookup: CDR1 SGHRS, CDR2 YFSETQ. This CDR3 region has 17 residues. The ends lost 3 bases at V and 8 bases at J; junction bases unmatched: 15. The CDR3 sequence is CASSSVPSGNSGDEQFF. DNA of the CDR3: TGCGCCAGCAGCTCCGTCCCTAGCGGGAATTCGGGTGATGAGCAGTTCTTC.

The chain is built from TRBV4-2 and TRBJ1-5; TRBD1 matches 7 bases. This CDR3 is 15 amino acids long. The J segment lost 5 bases and the V segment lost 1 base, leaving 5 bases of the junction unmatched. The germline CDR1 and CDR2 sequences are LGHNA and YNFKEQ. The CDR3 DNA reads TGTGCCAGCAGCCAAGTGCACAGGGGCGATCAGCCCCAGCATTTT. Translation gives CASSQVHRGDQPQHF.

The chain couples TRBV29-1 to TRBJ2-4; D gene uncertain. V lost 3 bases to trimming and J lost 6 bases, with 6 bases between them. Germline V lookup: CDR1 SQVTM, CDR2 ANQGSEA. This CDR3 comprises 11 residues. The CDR3 nucleotides read TGCAGCGTTGAGGGCCTAAACATTCAGTACTTC. It yields the protein CSVEGLNIQYF.

The rearrangement joins TRBV19 to TRBJ1-1, with 8 nucleotides matching TRBD1. The germline V gene encodes CDR1 LNHDA and CDR2 SQIVND (reference sequence). The CDR3 is 14 amino acids. The trim removed 5 bases at V and 1 base at J, leaving 3 bases unmatched. DNA of the CDR3: TGTGCCAGTAGTTGGGACAGGACGAACACTGAAGCTTTCTTT. It yields the protein CASSWDRTNTEAFF.

For this clone: Different DNA sequences within this sample yield the same CDR3. The chain joins TRBV7-9 to TRBJ2-7; perhaps D is TRBD1 or TRBD2 (5 bases each). Germline V gives CDR1 SEHNR, CDR2 FQNEAQ (reference sequence). Trimming pared 1 base from V and 7 bases from J, leaving 11 bases between. CDR3 length equals 13 residues. CDR3 sequence reads: CASSLDGAAEQYF. CDR3 coding DNA: TGTGCCAGCAGCTTAGACGGGGCAGCGGAGCAGTACTTC.

This clone was counted many times. The V call is TRBV7-2, the J call TRBJ2-1; the match to TRBD2 covers 10 bases. Germline V gives CDR1 SGHTA, CDR2 FQGNSA. There are 17 residues in the CDR3. The ends lost 1 base at V and 10 bases at J; junction bases unmatched: 13. The CDR3 protein is CASSLGPAGGPLGEQFF. The CDR3 nucleotides are TGTGCCAGCAGCTTAGGCCCAGCGGGAGGGCCTCTTGGGGAGCAGTTCTTC. Drawing the rest from reference TRBV7-2 and TRBJ2-1, the complete variable domain is GAGVSQSPSNKVTEKGKDVELRCDPISGHTALYWYRQSLGQGLEFLIYFQGNSAPDKSGLPSDRFSAERTGGSVSTLTIQRTQQEDSAVYLCASSLGPAGGPLGEQFFGPGTRLTVL.

About this clone itself: This CDR3 is also generated by other DNA sequences in the sample. The chain joins TRBV7-2 to TRBJ1-1; 7 bases match TRBD1. CDR1 and CDR2 from the germline V gene are SGHTA and FQGNSA. This CDR3 spans 14 amino acids. With 1 base clipped from V and 5 bases from J, the junction kept 4 bases outside the gene matches. This CDR3 is CASSLVQGGTEAFF. CDR3 bases: TGTGCCAGCAGCTTAGTCCAGGGGGGGACTGAAGCTTTCTTT.

This clone was counted a few times. The V gene is TRBV30, the J gene TRBJ1-1; a weak D match, TRBD1 (5 bases). The CDR3 extends over 13 amino acids. Germline V gene lookup returns CDR1 GTSNPN and CDR2 SVGIG (reference sequence). V dropped 1 base and J dropped 4 bases, with 10 bases sitting between them. As DNA, the CDR3 is TGTGCCTGGAGTGAGGATGGGGGCACTGAAGCTTTCTTT. This encodes CAWSEDGGTEAFF.

This chain connects TRBV5-1 to TRBJ2-3; D is possibly TRBD2 (6 bases). This CDR3 spans 13 amino acids. V was cut by 7 bases and J by 6 bases, with 15 bases left in between. CDR1 and CDR2 (germline): SGHRS, YFSETQ. CDR3 in amino acids: CASHIGEADTQYF. CDR3 DNA sequence: TGCGCCAGCCATATTGGGGAGGCGGATACGCAGTATTTT.

The chain recombines TRBV7-8 with TRBJ2-1; D is uncertain. The CDR3 runs to 12 residues. V dropped 1 base and J dropped 7 bases, with 5 bases sitting between them. Germline values: CDR1 SGHVS, CDR2 FQNEAQ. Here the CDR3 reads CASSLERNEQFF. CDR3 coding DNA: TGTGCCAGCAGCTTAGAAAGAAATGAGCAGTTCTTC.

The rearrangement links TRBV27 to TRBJ2-3; TRBD1 is a possible D gene (5 bases). V shed 5 bases and J shed 4 bases, with 19 bases lying between them. This CDR3 is built from 16 residues. Germline V CDR1 and CDR2: MNHEY, SMNVEV (reference sequence). CDR3 DNA sequence: TGTGCCAGCAGTAGGAGTAGGAGTGGGGCATCAGATACGCAGTATTTT. It specifies CASSRSRSGASDTQYF.

This chain joins TRBV15 and TRBJ2-1, with 9 bases lining up with TRBD2. The CDR3 has 17 amino acids. Trimming cost V 0 bases and J 2 bases; bases outside gene matches: 5. Germline CDR1 is LNHNV and CDR2 is YYDKDF (reference sequence). CDR3 protein: CATSRDVLAGAYNEQFF. For the CDR3, the DNA is TGTGCCACCAGCAGAGATGTATTAGCGGGGGCCTACAATGAGCAGTTCTTC.

This sequence joins TRBV7-8 and TRBJ2-5; no clear D. The CDR3 has 15 residues. Germline V CDR1 and CDR2: SGHVS, FQNEAQ. Trimming took 0 bases from V and 7 from J, leaving 15 bases between them. CDR3 nucleotide sequence: TGTGCCAGCAGCTTAGCGGGGTGGCAGGAAGGGACCCAGTACTTC. Its translation is CASSLAGWQEGTQYF. Filled out from reference TRBV7-8 and TRBJ2-5, the complete variable domain reads GAGVSQSPRYKVAKRGQDVALRCDPISGHVSLFWYQQALGQGPEFLTYFQNEAQLDKSGLPSDRFFAERPEGSVSTLKIQRTQQEDSAVYLCASSLAGWQEGTQYFGPGTRLLVL.